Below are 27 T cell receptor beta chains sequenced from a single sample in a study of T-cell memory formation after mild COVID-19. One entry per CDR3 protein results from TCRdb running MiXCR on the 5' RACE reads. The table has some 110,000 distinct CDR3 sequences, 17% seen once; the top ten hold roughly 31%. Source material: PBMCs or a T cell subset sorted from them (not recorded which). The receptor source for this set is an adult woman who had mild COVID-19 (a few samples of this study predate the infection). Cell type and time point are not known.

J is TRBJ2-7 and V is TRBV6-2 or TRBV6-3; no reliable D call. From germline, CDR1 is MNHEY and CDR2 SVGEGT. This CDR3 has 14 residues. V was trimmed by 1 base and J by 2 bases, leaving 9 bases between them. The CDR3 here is CASSYFLGTYEQYF. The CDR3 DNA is TGTGCCAGCAGTTACTTTTTGGGCACCTACGAGCAGTACTTC.

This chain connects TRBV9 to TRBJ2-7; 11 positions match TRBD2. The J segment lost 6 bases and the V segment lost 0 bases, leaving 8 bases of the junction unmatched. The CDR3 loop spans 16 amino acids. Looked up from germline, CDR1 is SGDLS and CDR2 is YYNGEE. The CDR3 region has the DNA TGTGCCAGCAGCGTAGCACTAGCGGGGGCTAACGGCGAGCAGTACTTC. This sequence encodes CASSVALAGANGEQYF.

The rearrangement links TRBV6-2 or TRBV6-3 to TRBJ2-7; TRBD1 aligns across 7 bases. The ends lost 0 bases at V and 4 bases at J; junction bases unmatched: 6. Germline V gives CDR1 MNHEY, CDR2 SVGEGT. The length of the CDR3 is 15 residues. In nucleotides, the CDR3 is TGTGCCAGCAGTTACTCCGGCGAGGGGGCTTACGAGCAGTACTTC. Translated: CASSYSGEGAYEQYF.

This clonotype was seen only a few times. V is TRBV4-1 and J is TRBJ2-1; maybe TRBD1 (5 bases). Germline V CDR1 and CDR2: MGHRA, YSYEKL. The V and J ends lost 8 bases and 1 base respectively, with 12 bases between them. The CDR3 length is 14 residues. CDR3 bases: TGCGCCAGCCAACAGGTCGGTTCCTACAATGAGCAGTTCTTC. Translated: CASQQVGSYNEQFF.

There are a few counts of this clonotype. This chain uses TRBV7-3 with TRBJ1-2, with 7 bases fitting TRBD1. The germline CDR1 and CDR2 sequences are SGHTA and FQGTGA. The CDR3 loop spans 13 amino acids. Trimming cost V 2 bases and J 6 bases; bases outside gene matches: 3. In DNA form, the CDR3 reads TGTGCCAGCAGCTTATTAGGGGGCAATGGCTACACCTTC. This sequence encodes CASSLLGGNGYTF.

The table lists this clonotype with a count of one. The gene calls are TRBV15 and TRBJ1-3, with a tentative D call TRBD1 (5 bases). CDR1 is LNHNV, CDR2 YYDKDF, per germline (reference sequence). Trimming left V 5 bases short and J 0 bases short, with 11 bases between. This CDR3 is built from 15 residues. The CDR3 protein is CATSHGGHSGNTIYF. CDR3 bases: TGTGCCACCAGCCATGGTGGACACTCTGGAAACACCATATATTTT. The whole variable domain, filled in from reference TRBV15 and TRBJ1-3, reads DAMVIQNPRYQVTQFGKPVTLSCSQTLNHNVMYWYQQKSSQAPKLLFHYYDKDFNNEADTPDNFQSRRPNTSFCFLDIRSPGLGDTAMYLCATSHGGHSGNTIYFGEGSWLTVV.

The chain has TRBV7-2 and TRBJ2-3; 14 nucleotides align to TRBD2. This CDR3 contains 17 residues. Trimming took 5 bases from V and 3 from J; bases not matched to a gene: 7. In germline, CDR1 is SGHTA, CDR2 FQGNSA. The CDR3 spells CASSISGTSGRTDTQYF. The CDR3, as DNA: TGTGCCAGCAGCATCTCCGGGACTAGCGGGAGAACAGATACGCAGTATTTT.

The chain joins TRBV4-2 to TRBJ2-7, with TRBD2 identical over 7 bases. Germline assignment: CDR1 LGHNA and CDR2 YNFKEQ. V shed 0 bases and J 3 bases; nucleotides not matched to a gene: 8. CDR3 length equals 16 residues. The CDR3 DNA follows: TGTGCCAGCAGCCAAGATCTGGGCGGGAGTAGCTACGAGCAGTACTTC. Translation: CASSQDLGGSSYEQYF.

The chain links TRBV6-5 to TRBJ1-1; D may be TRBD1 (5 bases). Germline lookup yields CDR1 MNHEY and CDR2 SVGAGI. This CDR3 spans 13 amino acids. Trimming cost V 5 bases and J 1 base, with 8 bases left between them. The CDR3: CASSDGGNTEAFF. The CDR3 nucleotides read TGTGCCAGCAGTGATGGGGGGAACACTGAAGCTTTCTTT.

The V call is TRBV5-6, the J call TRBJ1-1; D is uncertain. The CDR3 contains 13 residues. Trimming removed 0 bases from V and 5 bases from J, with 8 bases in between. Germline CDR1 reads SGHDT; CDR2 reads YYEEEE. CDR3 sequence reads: CASSLAQVTEAFF. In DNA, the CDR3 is TGTGCCAGCAGCTTGGCCCAGGTTACTGAAGCTTTCTTT.

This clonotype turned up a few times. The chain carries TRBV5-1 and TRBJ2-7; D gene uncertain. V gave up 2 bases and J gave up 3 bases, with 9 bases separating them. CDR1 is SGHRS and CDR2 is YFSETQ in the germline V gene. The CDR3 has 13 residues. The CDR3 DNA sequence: TGCGCCAGCAGCTTAGGAGTGCACTACGAGCAGTACTTC. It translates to CASSLGVHYEQYF.

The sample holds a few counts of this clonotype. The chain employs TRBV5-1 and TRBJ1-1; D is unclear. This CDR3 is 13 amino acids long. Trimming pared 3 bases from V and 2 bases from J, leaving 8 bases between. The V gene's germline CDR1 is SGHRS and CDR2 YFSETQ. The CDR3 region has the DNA TGCGCCAGCAGCTGGCAGCCAAACACTGAAGCTTTCTTT. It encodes CASSWQPNTEAFF.

Here the CDR3 DNA reads TGTGCCAGCAGTTTGACTGGGTTAAGGTCCTTGAACACTGAAGCTTTCTTT. It specifies CASSLTGLRSLNTEAFF. J is TRBJ1-1 and V is TRBV27; D gene ambiguous. Germline values: CDR1 MNHEY, CDR2 SMNVEV (reference sequence). This CDR3 is 17 amino acids long. Trimming shortened V by 3 bases and J by 0 bases, and 17 bases separated the two germline ends.

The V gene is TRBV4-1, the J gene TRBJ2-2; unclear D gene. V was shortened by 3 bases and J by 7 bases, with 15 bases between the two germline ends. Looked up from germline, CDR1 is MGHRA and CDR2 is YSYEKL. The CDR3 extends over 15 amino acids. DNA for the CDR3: TGCGCCAGCAGCCATGCCGGGCCGCCGGGCGGGGAGCTGTTTTTT. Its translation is CASSHAGPPGGELFF.

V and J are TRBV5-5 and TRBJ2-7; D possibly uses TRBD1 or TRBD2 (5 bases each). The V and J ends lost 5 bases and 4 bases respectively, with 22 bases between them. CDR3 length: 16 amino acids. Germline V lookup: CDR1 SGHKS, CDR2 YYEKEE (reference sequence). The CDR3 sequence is CASSYSGTTFRYEQYF. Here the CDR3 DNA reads TGTGCCAGCAGTTATTCCGGGACCACCTTCAGATACGAGCAGTACTTC.

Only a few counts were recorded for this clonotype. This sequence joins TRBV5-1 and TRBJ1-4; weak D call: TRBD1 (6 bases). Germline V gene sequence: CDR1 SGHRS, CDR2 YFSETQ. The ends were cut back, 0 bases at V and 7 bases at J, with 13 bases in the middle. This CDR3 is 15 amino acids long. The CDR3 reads CASSLGQVDIEKLFF. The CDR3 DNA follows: TGCGCCAGCAGCTTGGGACAGGTCGACATTGAAAAACTGTTTTTT.

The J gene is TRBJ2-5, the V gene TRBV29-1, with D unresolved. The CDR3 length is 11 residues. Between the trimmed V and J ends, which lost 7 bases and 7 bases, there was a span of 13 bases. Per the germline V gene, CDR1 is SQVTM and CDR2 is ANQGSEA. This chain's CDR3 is CSGAASMTQYF. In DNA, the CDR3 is TGCAGCGGAGCCGCCTCAATGACCCAGTACTTC.

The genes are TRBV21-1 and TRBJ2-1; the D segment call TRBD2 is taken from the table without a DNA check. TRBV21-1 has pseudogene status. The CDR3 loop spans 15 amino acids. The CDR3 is CASSVTPSEDNEQFF. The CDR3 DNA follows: TGTGCCAGCAGTGTGACCCCGTCGGAGGACAATGAGCAGTTCTTC.

The CDR3 DNA sequence: TGCAGCGTTGAAGATGTTGGAGCGCGGAGCTCCTACAATGAGCAGTTCTTC. Amino acids: CSVEDVGARSSYNEQFF. The rearrangement uses TRBV29-1 and TRBJ2-1; no clear D. The CDR3 spans 17 residues. The germline V gene has CDR1 SQVTM and CDR2 ANQGSEA. Trimming pared 0 bases from V and 0 bases from J, leaving 15 bases between.

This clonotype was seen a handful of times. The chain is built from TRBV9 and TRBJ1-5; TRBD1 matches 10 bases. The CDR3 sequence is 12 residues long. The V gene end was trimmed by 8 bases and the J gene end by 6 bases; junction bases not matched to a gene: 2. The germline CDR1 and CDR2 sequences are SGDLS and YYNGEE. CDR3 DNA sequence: TGTGCCAGTGGACAGGGGGGTCAGCCCCAGCATTTT. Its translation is CASGQGGQPQHF.

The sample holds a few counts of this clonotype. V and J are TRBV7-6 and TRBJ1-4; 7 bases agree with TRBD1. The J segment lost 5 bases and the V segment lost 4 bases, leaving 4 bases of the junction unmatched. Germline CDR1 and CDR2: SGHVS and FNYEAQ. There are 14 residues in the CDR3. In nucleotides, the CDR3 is TGTGCCAGCAGCTGGGGACAGAGAAATGAAAAACTGTTTTTT. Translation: CASSWGQRNEKLFF.

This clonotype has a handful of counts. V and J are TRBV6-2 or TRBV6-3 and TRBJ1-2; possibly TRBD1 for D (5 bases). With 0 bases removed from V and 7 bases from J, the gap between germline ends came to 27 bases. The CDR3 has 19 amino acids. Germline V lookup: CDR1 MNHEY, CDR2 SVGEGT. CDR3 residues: CASSYSAVAGYFVTAGYTF. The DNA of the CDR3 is TGTGCCAGCAGTTACTCCGCCGTGGCAGGGTATTTCGTTACGGCTGGCTACACCTTC.

The CDR3 reads CASSQDRWNGDPNEKLFF. The CDR3 nucleotides read TGTGCCAGCAGCCAAGATCGATGGAACGGGGATCCTAATGAAAAACTGTTTTTT. The J gene is TRBJ1-4, the V gene TRBV4-2, with D uncertain. This CDR3 spans 18 amino acids. V gave up 0 bases and J gave up 3 bases, with 17 bases separating them. Germline V gene lookup returns CDR1 LGHNA and CDR2 YNFKEQ.

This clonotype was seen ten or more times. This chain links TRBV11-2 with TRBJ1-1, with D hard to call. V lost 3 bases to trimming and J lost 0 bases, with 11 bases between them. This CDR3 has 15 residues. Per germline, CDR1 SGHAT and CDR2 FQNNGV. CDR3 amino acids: CASSFDMFMNTEAFF. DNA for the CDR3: TGTGCCAGCAGCTTTGACATGTTTATGAACACTGAAGCTTTCTTT.

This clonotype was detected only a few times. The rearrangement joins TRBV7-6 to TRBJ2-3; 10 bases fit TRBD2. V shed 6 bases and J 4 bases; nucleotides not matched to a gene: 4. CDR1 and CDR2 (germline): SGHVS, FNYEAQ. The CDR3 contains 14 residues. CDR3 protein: CASRAGGPPDTQYF. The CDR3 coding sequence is TGTGCCAGCAGAGCGGGGGGGCCCCCAGATACGCAGTATTTT.

CDR3 DNA sequence: TGTGCCAGCAGCGGAGCAGGGGGAAAGTGCAATCAGCCCCAGCATTTT. Amino acids: CASSGAGGKCNQPQHF. The chain links TRBV5-4 to TRBJ1-5, with TRBD1 matching over 7 bases. The germline V gene encodes CDR1 SGHNT and CDR2 YYREEE (reference sequence). The CDR3 is 16 amino acids. Trimming cost V 4 bases and J 2 bases; bases outside gene matches: 9.

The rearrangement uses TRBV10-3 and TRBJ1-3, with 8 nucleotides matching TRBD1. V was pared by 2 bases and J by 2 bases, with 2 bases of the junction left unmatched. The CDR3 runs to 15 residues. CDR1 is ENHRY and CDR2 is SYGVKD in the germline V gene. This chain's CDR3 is CAISEQDRAGNTIYF. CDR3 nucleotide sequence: TGTGCCATCAGTGAGCAGGACAGGGCTGGAAACACCATATATTTT.